The T cell receptor (beta chain) under discussion was sequenced for a study of radiation and T cells in renal cell carcinoma. Study-wide results and caveats: Top 100 clonotypes averaged around 50% in irradiated versus around 45% in nephrectomy-only tumors.

Treatment: treatment-naive control, cytoreductive nephrectomy. Control tumors came from treatment-naive patients without prior radiation. Generated by immunoSEQ multiplex PCR, the TCRdb table keeps only in-frame clones and is missing some. The table records 20,000 to 30,000 clones, roughly 50% of them present only once. On this clone: Its antigen is still unknown.

The receptor comes from a man aged 35 to 55 with renal cell carcinoma. The source material was tumor tissue, sampled from a patient whose treatment was nephrectomy without radiotherapy.

The CDR3 region is CASTLQGKGTGELFF. Written as DNA, the CDR3 is TGTGCCAGCACCCTCCAGGGCAAAGGCACCGGGGAGCTGTTTTTT. This sequence joins TRBV27 and TRBJ2-2; D is perhaps TRBD1 (5 bases). Germline CDR1 is MNHEY and CDR2 is SMNVEV (reference sequence). There are 15 residues in the CDR3. V lost 7 bases to trimming and J lost 4 bases, with 16 bases between them.